Listed below are T cell receptor beta chains from one sample, sequenced in a study of cytotoxic CD8 clonotypes in ibrutinib-treated CLL. Measured with immunoSEQ multiplex PCR; TCRdb has only the in-frame clones, and not every one. The repertoire includes roughly 110,000 clones, about 58% of them detected once, and 30% to 45% sits in the top ten. The source was PBMCs, collected after 24 months of ibrutinib treatment. These receptors all come from a human donor with chronic lymphocytic leukemia. Both conserved end residues are trimmed from each CDR3. The D gene is left open where the match is weak. The listing skips clone size in some rows; elsewhere it reads once, few, many or a size class.

>few|NA|TRBJ1-6|TRBV21-1
ASSKCGGLPNSPLH
>NA|NA|TRBJ1-2|TRBV27
ASRPATTGYGYT
>many|NA|TRBJ1-5|TRBV6-1
ASSERPNTSNQPQH
>few|TRBD1|TRBJ2-7|TRBV10-3
AIGGGGQGPEQY
>few|TRBD2|TRBJ2-7|TRBV6-5
ASSPGLARNEQY
>NA|TRBD1|TRBJ1-6|TRBV2
ASSERRGLNSPLH
>NA|NA|TRBJ2-2|TRBV29-1
SVDPRNTGELF
>NA|TRBD1|TRBJ2-3|TRBV30
AWRGRTGGTDTQY
>once|TRBD2|TRBJ2-5|TRBV7-2
ASSLVSSGMETQY
>NA|TRBD2|TRBJ2-7|TRBV7-2
ASSPGAGGRY
>NA|NA|TRBJ2-1|TRBV7-8
ASSQDYNEQF
>NA|TRBD2|TRBJ2-1|TRBV9
ASSSGLAGPYNEQF
>many|NA|TRBJ1-1|TRBV2
ASSRENIEAF
>NA|NA|TRBJ1-1|TRBV6-6
ASTTGGQAF
>NA|TRBD1|TRBJ1-2|TRBV29-1
SVENLGQGMGGYT
>NA|TRBD1|TRBJ1-2|TRBV7-9
ASSLGARGLGYGYT
>few|NA|TRBJ2-5|TRBV7-2
ASSLGGKGSGETQY
>NA|NA|TRBJ1-2|TRBV10-3
AISESGDYGYT
>NA|TRBD1|TRBJ1-6|TRBV6-6
ASRPRQGEISPLH
>NA|TRBD1|TRBJ2-2|TRBV6-5
ASQQGANTGELF
>few|NA|TRBJ1-1|TRBV29-1
SVSQGSAEAF
>few|TRBD1|TRBJ1-6|TRBV6-6
ASATETGGMSPLH
>NA|TRBD1|TRBJ1-5|TRBV7-3
ASSTSGQGNQPQH